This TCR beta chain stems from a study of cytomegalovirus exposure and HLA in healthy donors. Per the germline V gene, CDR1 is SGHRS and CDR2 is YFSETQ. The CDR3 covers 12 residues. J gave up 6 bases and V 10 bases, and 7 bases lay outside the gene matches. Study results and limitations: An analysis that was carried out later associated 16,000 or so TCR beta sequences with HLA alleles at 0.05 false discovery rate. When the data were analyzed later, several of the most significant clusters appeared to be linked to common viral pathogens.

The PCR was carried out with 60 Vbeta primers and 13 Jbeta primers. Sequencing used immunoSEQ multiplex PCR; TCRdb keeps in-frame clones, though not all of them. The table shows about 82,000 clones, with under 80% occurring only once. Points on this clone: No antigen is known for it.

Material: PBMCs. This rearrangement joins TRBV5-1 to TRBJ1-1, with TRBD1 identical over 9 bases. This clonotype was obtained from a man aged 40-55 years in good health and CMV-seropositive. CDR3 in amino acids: CAGNRGRAEAFF. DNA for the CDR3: TGCGCCGGGAACAGGGGGCGGGCTGAAGCTTTCTTT.